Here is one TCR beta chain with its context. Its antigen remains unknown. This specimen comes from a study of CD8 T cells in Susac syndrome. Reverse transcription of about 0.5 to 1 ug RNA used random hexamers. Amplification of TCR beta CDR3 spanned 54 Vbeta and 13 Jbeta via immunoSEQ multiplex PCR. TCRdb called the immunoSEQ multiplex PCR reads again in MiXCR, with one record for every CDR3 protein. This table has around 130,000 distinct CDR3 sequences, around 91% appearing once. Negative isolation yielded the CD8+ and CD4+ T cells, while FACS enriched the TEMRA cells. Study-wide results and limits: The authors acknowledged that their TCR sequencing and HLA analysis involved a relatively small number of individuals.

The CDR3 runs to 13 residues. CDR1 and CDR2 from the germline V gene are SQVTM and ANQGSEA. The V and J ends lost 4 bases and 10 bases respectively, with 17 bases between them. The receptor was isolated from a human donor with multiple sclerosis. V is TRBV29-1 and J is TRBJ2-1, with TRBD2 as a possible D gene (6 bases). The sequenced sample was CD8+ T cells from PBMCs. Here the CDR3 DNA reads TGCAGCGTTGGAACGGGAGAGGACGGCGAGCAGTTCTTC. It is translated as CSVGTGEDGEQFF.